One sample yielded the 32 T cell receptor beta chains listed below, sequenced in a study of T cell responses to AZD1222 COVID-19 vaccine (dated by TCRdb to about 2021). Library generation was performed with the immunoSEQ multiplex PCR assay. TCRdb's version of the immuneACCESS table is confined to in-frame rearrangements and falls short of the full clone set. An unresolved V gene accounts for under half of the shortfall where checked; the remainder is of unknown origin. Here the sample has some 150,000 clones; around 91% occur a single time. Around 5.5% of the sample is taken by the ten largest. This sample's time point label indicates: baseline before first vaccination. The material sequenced was peripheral blood, taken on day 0 of AZD1222 vaccination. The receptors were sampled from an adult in good health.

The CDR3 DNA sequence: TGTGCCAGCGAAGAGGGAGGGAGCTCCTACAATGAGCAGTTCTTC. This translates into CASEEGGSSYNEQFF. The chain has TRBV5-4 and TRBJ2-1; 7 nucleotides line up with TRBD2. The CDR3 is 15 residues long. Germline V lookup: CDR1 SGHNT, CDR2 YYREEE (reference sequence). Trimming at V came to 7 bases and at J to 0 bases, leaving 7 bases not matched to a gene.

The chain joins TRBV12-3 or TRBV12-4 to TRBJ2-1, with D unclear. With 6 bases removed from V and 4 bases from J, the gap between germline ends came to 10 bases. The CDR3 is made up of 13 amino acids. In nucleotides, the CDR3 is TGTGCCAGCAGCCCCGAGGTATACAATGAGCAGTTCTTC. Translation: CASSPEVYNEQFF.

This chain connects TRBV12-3 or TRBV12-4 to TRBJ1-1; D is unclear. There are 11 residues in the CDR3. V was shortened by 4 bases and J by 5 bases, with 5 bases between the two germline ends. CDR3 loop: CASSYLTEAFF. The CDR3 nucleotides read TGTGCCAGCAGTTATCTTACTGAAGCTTTCTTT.

The genes are TRBV15 and TRBJ2-7; D remains ambiguous. Looked up from germline, CDR1 is LNHNV and CDR2 is YYDKDF (reference sequence). V was trimmed by 3 bases and J by 3 bases, leaving 21 bases between them. The CDR3 length is 17 residues. CDR3: CATSSVPFGNKLYEQYF. In DNA, the CDR3 is TGTGCCACCAGCAGCGTTCCTTTTGGGAATAAACTCTACGAGCAGTACTTC.

The CDR3 region is CARSWASEPQHF. In DNA, the CDR3 is TGTGCCAGAAGCTGGGCCTCGGAGCCCCAGCATTTT. The rearrangement links TRBV5-3 to TRBJ1-5; D unresolved. TRBV5-3 is given ORF status, its function remaining uncertain. CDR3 length: 12 amino acids. Trimming pared 3 bases from V and 8 bases from J, leaving 9 bases between.

The V and J genes are TRBV7-8 and TRBJ2-5, with D perhaps TRBD2 (7 bases). The CDR3 loop spans 14 amino acids. Germline lookup yields CDR1 SGHVS and CDR2 FQNEAQ. V was clipped by 5 bases and J by 7 bases, with 17 bases between them. DNA of the CDR3: TGTGCCAGCAGCCAAATAACAGGGAGGGGGACCCAGTACTTC. Residues: CASSQITGRGTQYF.

The J gene is TRBJ2-2, the V gene TRBV7-2; 7 nucleotides agree with TRBD2. V lost 0 bases and J lost 6; bases outside the gene matches: 1. The length of the CDR3 is 14 residues. The germline V gene encodes CDR1 SGHTA and CDR2 FQGNSA. This CDR3 is CASSLAAGPGELFF. The CDR3 DNA sequence: TGTGCCAGCAGCTTAGCAGCGGGGCCCGGGGAGCTGTTTTTT.

The V and J genes are TRBV6-2 or TRBV6-3 and TRBJ2-1; no reliable D call. Germline V gives CDR1 MNHEY, CDR2 SVGEGT. Trimming removed 3 bases from V and 6 bases from J, with 3 bases in between. The CDR3 has 11 residues. CDR3 loop: CASSYFNEQFF. The CDR3, as DNA: TGTGCCAGCAGTTATTTCAATGAGCAGTTCTTC.

CDR3 amino acids: CASTRIRGTEAFF. The CDR3 DNA is TGTGCCAGCACCCGAATCAGGGGGACTGAAGCTTTCTTT. The chain uses TRBV27 and TRBJ1-1; TRBD1 matches 7 bases. CDR1 is MNHEY, CDR2 SMNVEV, per germline (reference sequence). V lost 7 bases, J lost 5 bases, and 7 bases stayed unmatched. CDR3 length: 13 residues.

The V and J genes are TRBV5-4 and TRBJ1-2, with a possible D match to TRBD1 (6 bases). Germline loops: CDR1 SGHNT, CDR2 YYREEE (reference sequence). Trimming cost V 0 bases and J 9 bases, with 15 bases left between them. The CDR3 contains 14 residues. The CDR3, as DNA: TGTGCCAGCAGCTTGGCGGAGGACAGACCCAGCTACACCTTC. Protein: CASSLAEDRPSYTF.

V is TRBV6-2 or TRBV6-3 and J is TRBJ2-1, with D tentatively TRBD1 (5 bases). This CDR3 has 14 amino acids. Germline assignment: CDR1 MNHEY and CDR2 SVGEGT. Trimming pared 6 bases from V and 2 bases from J, leaving 11 bases between. Here the CDR3 reads CASSVRATYNEQFF. For the CDR3, the DNA is TGTGCCAGCAGCGTCAGGGCGACCTACAATGAGCAGTTCTTC.

The V and J genes are TRBV7-8 and TRBJ2-7, with a weak D call TRBD2 (6 bases). V lost 6 bases, J lost 1 base, and 10 bases lay in between. Looked up from germline, CDR1 is SGHVS and CDR2 is FQNEAQ. The CDR3 runs to 13 residues. CDR3 amino acids: CASRPRGSYEQYF. CDR3 bases: TGTGCCAGCAGACCACGGGGGTCCTACGAGCAGTACTTC.

Here the CDR3 reads CASSSTTGPEAFF. The CDR3 DNA is TGTGCCAGCAGCTCGACAACAGGGCCTGAAGCTTTCTTT. The rearrangement uses TRBV7-2 and TRBJ1-1, with D possibly matching TRBD1 (6 bases). The V end was cut by 4 bases, the J end by 6 bases, with 12 bases between. Germline V gene lookup returns CDR1 SGHTA and CDR2 FQGNSA. This CDR3 contains 13 residues.

The chain carries TRBV2 and TRBJ2-3; 9 nucleotides align to TRBD2. In germline, CDR1 is SNHLY, CDR2 FYNNEI. Germline trimming cut 7 bases from V and 3 bases from J; bases unmatched to any gene: 5. This CDR3 contains 14 residues. CDR3 DNA sequence: TGTGCCAGCAAGGGGCTAGCGGGGACAGATACGCAGTATTTT. Translation: CASKGLAGTDTQYF.

This clone was seen a single time. This sequence joins TRBV5-8 and TRBJ1-6; D might be TRBD1 (6 bases). The CDR3 totals 15 residues. V was clipped by 1 base and J by 5 bases, with 10 bases between them. Per the germline V gene, CDR1 is SGHTS and CDR2 is YDEGEE. CDR3 amino acids: CASSLSGGHNSPLHF. The CDR3 DNA sequence: TGTGCCAGCAGCTTGTCGGGGGGCCATAATTCACCCCTCCACTTT. Using reference TRBV5-8 and TRBJ1-6 for the parts outside the CDR3, the full variable domain is EAGVTQSPTHLIKTRGQQATLRCSPISGHTSVYWYQQALGLGLQFLLWYDEGEERNRGNFPPRFSGRQFPNYSSELNVNALELEDSALYLCASSLSGGHNSPLHFGNGTRLTVT.

This chain links TRBV7-2 with TRBJ1-5, with D perhaps matching TRBD1 (6 bases). The V gene's germline CDR1 is SGHTA and CDR2 FQGNSA. The CDR3 has 15 amino acids. V gave up 4 bases and J gave up 0 bases, with 10 bases separating them. DNA for the CDR3: TGTGCCAGCAGCTCGGGACACTATAGCAATCAGCCCCAGCATTTT. It yields the protein CASSSGHYSNQPQHF.

The CDR3 sequence: CASSIRGTENQPQHF. CDR3 nucleotides: TGTGCCAGTAGTATCAGGGGCACCGAGAATCAGCCCCAGCATTTT. The chain is built from TRBV19 and TRBJ1-5; possibly TRBD1 for D (6 bases). The CDR3 consists of 15 residues. Trimming left V 3 bases short and J 4 bases short, with 13 bases between. Germline lookup yields CDR1 LNHDA and CDR2 SQIVND (reference sequence).

This clone has more than one count but fewer than ten. V is TRBV6-4 and J is TRBJ1-5; D possibly corresponds to TRBD1 (5 bases). V lost 4 bases to trimming and J lost 0 bases, with 13 bases between them. Germline lookup yields CDR1 MRHNA and CDR2 SNTAGT. The CDR3 runs to 16 residues. The CDR3 DNA reads TGTGCCAGCAGTGTTGGGGGTCCCTATAGCAATCAGCCCCAGCATTTT. The encoded protein is CASSVGGPYSNQPQHF.

The sample holds one count of this clone. This chain joins TRBV7-2 and TRBJ1-2; 10 bases line up with TRBD1. CDR3 size: 13 residues. V lost 5 bases, J lost 5 bases, and 2 bases stayed unmatched. Germline CDR1 is SGHTA and CDR2 is FQGNSA. The CDR3 DNA follows: TGTGCCAGCAGCACGGGACAGGGGTATGGCTACACCTTC. Translating it yields CASSTGQGYGYTF.

The J gene is TRBJ1-5, the V gene TRBV5-1; D remains unclear. The CDR3 covers 14 residues. Trimming took 0 bases from V and 5 from J, leaving 9 bases between them. The germline V gene encodes CDR1 SGHRS and CDR2 YFSETQ. The CDR3 DNA reads TGCGCCAGCAGCTTGGTCAGCGGGGATCAGCCCCAGCATTTT. Protein sequence: CASSLVSGDQPQHF.

This chain links TRBV7-9 with TRBJ2-6, with unresolved D. Trimming cost V 8 bases and J 6 bases, with 17 bases left between them. Germline CDR1 SEHNR, CDR2 FQNEAQ (reference sequence). This CDR3 has 15 amino acids. DNA for the CDR3: TGTGCCAGCCACAGATACCCGGGTCTGGCCAACGTCCTGACTTTC. Amino acid sequence: CASHRYPGLANVLTF.

The gene calls are TRBV20-1 and TRBJ2-1; the D is unclear. The CDR3 extends over 10 amino acids. The germline V and J ends were trimmed by 1 base and 10 bases, with 5 bases remaining between them. Germline-derived CDR1 and CDR2 are DFQATT and SNEGSKA (reference sequence). The CDR3 coding sequence is TGCAGTGCTAGAGCCGTCGAGCAGTTCTTC. This gives the protein CSARAVEQFF.

This chain uses TRBV4-2 with TRBJ2-7; TRBD2 agrees at 10 bases. This CDR3 spans 16 amino acids. Unmatched junction bases numbered 7, after V lost 0 bases and J lost 5 bases. Germline CDR1 and CDR2: LGHNA and YNFKEQ. For the CDR3, the DNA is TGTGCCAGCAGCCAAGACCGACTAGCGGGTTTTAACGAGCAGTACTTC. As protein: CASSQDRLAGFNEQYF.

The chain employs TRBV27 and TRBJ2-7; TRBD2 matches at 12 bases. J was trimmed by 4 bases and V by 6 bases; bases with no gene match: 4. Per germline, CDR1 MNHEY and CDR2 SMNVEV (reference sequence). The CDR3 is 14 residues long. CDR3 DNA sequence: TGTGCCAGCAGCAAACTAGCGGGAGGATACGAGCAGTACTTC. Its protein is CASSKLAGGYEQYF.

The chain employs TRBV6-1 and TRBJ1-5; D is unclear. This CDR3 region has 13 residues. Germline V gene sequence: CDR1 MNHNS, CDR2 SASEGT. V gave up 3 bases and J gave up 5 bases, with 8 bases separating them. CDR3 sequence: CASSDRRDQPQHF. The CDR3 coding sequence is TGTGCCAGCAGTGACCGTAGGGATCAGCCCCAGCATTTT.

CDR3 protein: CASRVTGTGYTGELFF. CDR3 nucleotides: TGTGCCAGCAGGGTAACCGGGACAGGGTACACCGGGGAGCTGTTTTTT. The chain carries TRBV7-3 and TRBJ2-2, with 9 bases aligning to TRBD1. The CDR3 is 16 amino acids. The J segment lost 3 bases and the V segment lost 6 bases, leaving 8 bases of the junction unmatched. The germline V gene encodes CDR1 SGHTA and CDR2 FQGTGA.

The chain joins TRBV6-2 or TRBV6-3 to TRBJ2-3, with TRBD2 as a possible D gene (5 bases). The CDR3 is 15 residues long. Between the trimmed V and J ends, which lost 4 bases and 2 bases, there was a span of 13 bases. The germline V gene has CDR1 MNHEY and CDR2 SVGEGT. In DNA form, the CDR3 reads TGTGCCAGCAGTTTAATAGCGCAACACACAGATACGCAGTATTTT. It translates to CASSLIAQHTDTQYF.

This sequence joins TRBV19 and TRBJ2-1, with 7 bases that match TRBD1. The V gene end was trimmed by 7 bases and the J gene end by 6 bases; junction bases not matched to a gene: 9. Germline-derived CDR1 and CDR2 are LNHDA and SQIVND (reference sequence). This CDR3 region has 14 residues. This CDR3 is CASTKDRFSNEQFF. The CDR3, as DNA: TGTGCCAGTACAAAGGACAGGTTCTCCAATGAGCAGTTCTTC.

The genes are TRBV7-8 and TRBJ2-3; D gene unclear. This CDR3 has 14 amino acids. Per germline, CDR1 SGHVS and CDR2 FQNEAQ. V gave up 5 bases and J gave up 2 bases, with 11 bases separating them. This CDR3 is CASSPPTFTDTQYF. CDR3 DNA: TGTGCCAGCAGCCCCCCTACCTTCACAGATACGCAGTATTTT. The variable domain in full, completed from reference TRBV7-8 and TRBJ2-3, reads GAGVSQSPRYKVAKRGQDVALRCDPISGHVSLFWYQQALGQGPEFLTYFQNEAQLDKSGLPSDRFFAERPEGSVSTLKIQRTQQEDSAVYLCASSPPTFTDTQYFGPGTRLTVL.

J is TRBJ1-2 and V is TRBV3-1 (or the pseudogene TRBV3-2); 8 bases agree with TRBD1. J lost 4 bases, V lost 9 bases, and 7 bases had no gene match. There are 13 residues in the CDR3. CDR1 and CDR2 (germline): LGHDT, YNNKEL (reference sequence). The CDR3 here is CARPPGGGYGYTF. DNA of the CDR3: TGTGCCAGGCCCCCAGGGGGCGGCTATGGCTACACCTTC.

The chain has TRBV2 and TRBJ1-1; 7 bases are shared with TRBD1. CDR1 and CDR2 (germline): SNHLY, FYNNEI. Trimming took 7 bases from V and 4 from J; bases not matched to a gene: 9. The length of the CDR3 is 14 residues. In DNA form, the CDR3 reads TGTGCCAGCACGAGGGACAGCACTCGCACTGAAGCTTTCTTT. As protein: CASTRDSTRTEAFF.

The chain joins TRBV10-3 to TRBJ1-2; 11 bases are shared with TRBD1. This CDR3 comprises 15 residues. Germline CDR1 is ENHRY and CDR2 is SYGVKD. V was clipped by 8 bases and J by 6 bases; unmatched bases: 11. CDR3: CAISPGRTGGDGYTF. DNA of the CDR3: TGTGCCATCTCCCCCGGGAGGACAGGGGGCGATGGCTACACCTTC.